This T cell receptor beta chain appears in the sequencing data of a study of neurological immune-mediated disorders. The study's findings and limits: The study found no CDR3 amino acid sequences shared by expanded clones across subjects, suggesting private repertoires in all groups. Multiple sclerosis was found to have the least TCR clonal expansion, below healthy controls, and HTLV-1-associated myelopathy the most.

This clonotype was seen ten or more times. The antigen is unknown. From germline, CDR1 is SGHTA and CDR2 FQGNSA. Trimming shortened V by 0 bases and J by 7 bases, and 12 bases separated the two germline ends. The CDR3 contains 14 residues. 5'RACE with 10-nucleotide random UMIs produced the cDNA. TCRdb recomputed calls from the 5' RACE reads with MiXCR, one row per CDR3 protein. The sample has roughly 56,000 distinct CDR3 sequences, around 10% seen once; the top ten hold about 1.7%. Sequencing was done on a sample of PBMCs. This chain uses TRBV7-2 with TRBJ1-1; a weak D match, TRBD1 (6 bases). The source is a man aged 60 to 75 in good health. CDR3 nucleotide sequence: TGTGCCAGCAGCTTAGCGCACGGGGGCTATGAAGCTTTCTTT. Amino acids: CASSLAHGGYEAFF.